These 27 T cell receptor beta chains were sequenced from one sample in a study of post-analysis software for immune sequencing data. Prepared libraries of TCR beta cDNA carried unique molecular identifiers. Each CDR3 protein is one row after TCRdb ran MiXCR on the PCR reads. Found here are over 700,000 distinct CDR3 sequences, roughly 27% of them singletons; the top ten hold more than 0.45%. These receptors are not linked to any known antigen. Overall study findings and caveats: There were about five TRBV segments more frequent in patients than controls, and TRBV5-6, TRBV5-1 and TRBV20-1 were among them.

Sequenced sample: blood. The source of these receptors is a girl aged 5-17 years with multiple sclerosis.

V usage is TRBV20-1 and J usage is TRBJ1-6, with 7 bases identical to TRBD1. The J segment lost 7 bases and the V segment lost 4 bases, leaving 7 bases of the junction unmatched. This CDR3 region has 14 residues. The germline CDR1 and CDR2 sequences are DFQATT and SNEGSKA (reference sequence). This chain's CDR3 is CSAIRTGGNSPLHF. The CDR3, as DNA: TGCAGTGCTATCAGGACAGGAGGGAATTCACCCCTCCACTTT.

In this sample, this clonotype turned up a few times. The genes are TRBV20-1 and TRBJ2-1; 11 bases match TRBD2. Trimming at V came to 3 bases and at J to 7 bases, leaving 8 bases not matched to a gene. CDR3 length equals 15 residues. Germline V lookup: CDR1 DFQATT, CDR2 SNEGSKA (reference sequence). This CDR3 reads CSASTSGRSRNEQFF. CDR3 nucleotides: TGCAGTGCTAGCACTAGCGGGAGAAGTCGTAATGAGCAGTTCTTC.

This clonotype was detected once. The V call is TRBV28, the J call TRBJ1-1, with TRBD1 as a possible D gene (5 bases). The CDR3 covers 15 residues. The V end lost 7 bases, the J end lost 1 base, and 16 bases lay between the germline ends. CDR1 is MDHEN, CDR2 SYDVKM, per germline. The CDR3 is CASNPLGQTNTEAFF. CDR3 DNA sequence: TGTGCCAGCAACCCTCTGGGGCAGACGAACACTGAAGCTTTCTTT.

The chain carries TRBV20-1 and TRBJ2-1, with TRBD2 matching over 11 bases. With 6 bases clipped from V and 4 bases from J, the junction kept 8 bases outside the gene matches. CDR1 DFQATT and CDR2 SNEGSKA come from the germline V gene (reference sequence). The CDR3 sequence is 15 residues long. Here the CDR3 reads CSARPLAGVYNEQFF. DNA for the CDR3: TGCAGTGCCAGACCACTAGCGGGAGTGTACAATGAGCAGTTCTTC.

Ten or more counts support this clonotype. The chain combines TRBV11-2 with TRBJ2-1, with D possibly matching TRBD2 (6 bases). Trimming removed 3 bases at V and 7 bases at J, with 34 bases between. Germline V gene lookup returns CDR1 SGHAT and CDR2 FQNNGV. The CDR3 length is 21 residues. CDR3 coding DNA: TGTGCCAGCAGCTTTACCTCCCGGGAGCCCGTCCCGGAAGGTATTGCAAATGAGCAGTTCTTC. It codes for CASSFTSREPVPEGIANEQFF.

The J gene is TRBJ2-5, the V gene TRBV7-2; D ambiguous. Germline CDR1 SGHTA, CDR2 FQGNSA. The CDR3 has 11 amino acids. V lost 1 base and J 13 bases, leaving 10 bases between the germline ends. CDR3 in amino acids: CASSLGRERYF. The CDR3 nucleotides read TGTGCCAGCAGCTTAGGCCGCGAGCGGTACTTC. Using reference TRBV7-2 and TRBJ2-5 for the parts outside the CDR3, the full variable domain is GAGVSQSPSNKVTEKGKDVELRCDPISGHTALYWYRQSLGQGLEFLIYFQGNSAPDKSGLPSDRFSAERTGGSVSTLTIQRTQQEDSAVYLCASSLGRERYFGPGTRLLVL.

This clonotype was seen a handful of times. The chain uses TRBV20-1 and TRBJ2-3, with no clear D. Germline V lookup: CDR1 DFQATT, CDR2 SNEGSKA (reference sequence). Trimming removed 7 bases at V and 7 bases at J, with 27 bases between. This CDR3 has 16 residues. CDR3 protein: CSVSSLVTSSPHTQYF. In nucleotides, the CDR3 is TGCAGTGTTAGTAGCTTAGTGACATCGTCCCCCCATACGCAGTATTTT.

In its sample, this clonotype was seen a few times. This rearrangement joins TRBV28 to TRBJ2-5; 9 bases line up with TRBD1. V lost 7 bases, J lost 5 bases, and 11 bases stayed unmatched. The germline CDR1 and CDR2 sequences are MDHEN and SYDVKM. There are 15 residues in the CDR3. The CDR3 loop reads CASIRLGTGWETQYF. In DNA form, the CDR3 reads TGTGCCAGCATCCGGCTAGGGACAGGGTGGGAGACCCAGTACTTC.

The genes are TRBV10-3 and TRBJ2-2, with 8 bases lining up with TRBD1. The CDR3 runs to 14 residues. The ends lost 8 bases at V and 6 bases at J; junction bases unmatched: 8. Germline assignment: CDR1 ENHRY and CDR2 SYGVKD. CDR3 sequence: CAIGQGGFAGELFF. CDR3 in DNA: TGTGCCATCGGACAGGGTGGGTTCGCCGGGGAGCTGTTTTTT.

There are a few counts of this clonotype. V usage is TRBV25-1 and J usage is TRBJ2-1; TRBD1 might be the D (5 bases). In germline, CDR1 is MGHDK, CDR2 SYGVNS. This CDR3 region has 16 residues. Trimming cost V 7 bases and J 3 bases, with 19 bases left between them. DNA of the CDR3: TGTGCCAGCATTCCCCTGGGGCCCCGAGGCTACAATGAGCAGTTCTTC. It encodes CASIPLGPRGYNEQFF.

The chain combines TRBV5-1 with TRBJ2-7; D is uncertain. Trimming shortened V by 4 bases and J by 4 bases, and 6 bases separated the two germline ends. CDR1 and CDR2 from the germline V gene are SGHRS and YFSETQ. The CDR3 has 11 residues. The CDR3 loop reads CASSRKYEQYF. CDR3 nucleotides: TGCGCCAGCAGCCGGAAATACGAGCAGTACTTC.

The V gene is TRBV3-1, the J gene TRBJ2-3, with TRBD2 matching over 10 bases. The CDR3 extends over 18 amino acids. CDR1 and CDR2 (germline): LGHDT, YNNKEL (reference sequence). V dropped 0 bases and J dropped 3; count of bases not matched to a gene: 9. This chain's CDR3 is CASSQEIAGGRATDTQYF. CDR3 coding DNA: TGTGCCAGCAGCCAAGAGATAGCGGGGGGCCGGGCAACAGATACGCAGTATTTT.

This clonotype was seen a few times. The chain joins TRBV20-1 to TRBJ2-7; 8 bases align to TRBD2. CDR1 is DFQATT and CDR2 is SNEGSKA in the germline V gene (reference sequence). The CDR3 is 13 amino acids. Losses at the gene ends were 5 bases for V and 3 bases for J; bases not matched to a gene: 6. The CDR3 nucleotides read TGCAGTGCTGAGACTAGCGAAAACTACGAGCAGTACTTC. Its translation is CSAETSENYEQYF.

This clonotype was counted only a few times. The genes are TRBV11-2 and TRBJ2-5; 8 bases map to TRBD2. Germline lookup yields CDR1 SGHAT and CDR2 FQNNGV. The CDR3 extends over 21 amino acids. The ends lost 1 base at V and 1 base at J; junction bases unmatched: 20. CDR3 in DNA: TGTGCCAGCAGCTTAGGCCGAGTTATTTCCGGGGCGGGGGGAACCCAAGAGACCCAGTACTTC. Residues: CASSLGRVISGAGGTQETQYF.

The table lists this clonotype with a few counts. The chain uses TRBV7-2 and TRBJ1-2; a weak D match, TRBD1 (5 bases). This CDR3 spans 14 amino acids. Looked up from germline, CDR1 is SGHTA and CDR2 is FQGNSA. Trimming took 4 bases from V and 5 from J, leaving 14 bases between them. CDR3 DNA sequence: TGTGCCAGCAGCTCTAAGAGGGGATTTTATGGCTACACCTTC. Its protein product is CASSSKRGFYGYTF.

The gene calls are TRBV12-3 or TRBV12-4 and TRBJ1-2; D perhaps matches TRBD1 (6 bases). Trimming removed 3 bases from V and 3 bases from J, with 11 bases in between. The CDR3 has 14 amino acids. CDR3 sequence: CASSFRGGYYGYTF. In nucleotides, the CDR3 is TGTGCCAGCAGTTTCCGGGGGGGCTACTATGGCTACACCTTC.

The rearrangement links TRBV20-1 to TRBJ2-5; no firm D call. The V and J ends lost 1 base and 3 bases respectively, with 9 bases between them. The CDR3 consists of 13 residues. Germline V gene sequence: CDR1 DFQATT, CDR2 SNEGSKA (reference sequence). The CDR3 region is CSARGSQKETQYF. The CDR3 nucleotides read TGCAGTGCTAGAGGTTCGCAGAAAGAGACCCAGTACTTC.

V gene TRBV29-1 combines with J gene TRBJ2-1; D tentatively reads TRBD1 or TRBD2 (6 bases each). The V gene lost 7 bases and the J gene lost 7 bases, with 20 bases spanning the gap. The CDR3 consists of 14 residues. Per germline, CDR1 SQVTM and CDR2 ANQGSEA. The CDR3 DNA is TGCAGCGCCGAAGGGGGGCAGTTATTAAATGAGCAGTTCTTC. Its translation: CSAEGGQLLNEQFF.

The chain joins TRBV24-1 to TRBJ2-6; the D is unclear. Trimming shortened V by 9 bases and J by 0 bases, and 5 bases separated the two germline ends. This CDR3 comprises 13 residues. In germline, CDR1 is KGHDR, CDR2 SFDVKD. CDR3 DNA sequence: TGTGCCACCCACGACTCTGGGGCCAACGTCCTGACTTTC. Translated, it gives CATHDSGANVLTF.

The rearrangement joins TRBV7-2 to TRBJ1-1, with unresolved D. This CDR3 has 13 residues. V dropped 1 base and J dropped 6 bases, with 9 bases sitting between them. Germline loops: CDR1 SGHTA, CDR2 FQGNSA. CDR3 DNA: TGTGCCAGCAGCTTAGTGAGGCAGCCTGAAGCTTTCTTT. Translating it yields CASSLVRQPEAFF.

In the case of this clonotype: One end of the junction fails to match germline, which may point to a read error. CDR3 nucleotides: TGTGCCGGCAGCTTTAGTCAGGCGGGGACCCAGTACTTC. The encoded protein is CAGSFSQAGTQYF. This chain links TRBV7-2 with TRBJ2-7; D is possibly TRBD2 (5 bases). The J call may be wrong; the DNA end is better matched by TRBJ2-5. The CDR3 has 13 amino acids. CDR1 is SGHTA, CDR2 FQGNSA, per germline.

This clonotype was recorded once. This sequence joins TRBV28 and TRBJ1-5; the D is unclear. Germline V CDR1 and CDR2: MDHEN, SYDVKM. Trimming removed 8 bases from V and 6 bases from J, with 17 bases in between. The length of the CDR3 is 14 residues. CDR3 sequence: CASSEMLGGQPQHF. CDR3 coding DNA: TGTGCCAGCTCCGAGATGCTGGGAGGTCAGCCCCAGCATTTT.

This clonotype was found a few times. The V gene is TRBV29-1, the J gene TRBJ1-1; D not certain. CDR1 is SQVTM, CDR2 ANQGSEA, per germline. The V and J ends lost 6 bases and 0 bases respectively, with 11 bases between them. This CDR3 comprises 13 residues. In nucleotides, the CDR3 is TGCAGCGTAAAGGCTGAGATGAACACTGAAGCTTTCTTT. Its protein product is CSVKAEMNTEAFF.

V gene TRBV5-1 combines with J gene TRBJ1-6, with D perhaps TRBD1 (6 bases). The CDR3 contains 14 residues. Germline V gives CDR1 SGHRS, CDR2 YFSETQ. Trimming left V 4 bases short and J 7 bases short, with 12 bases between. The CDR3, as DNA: TGCGCCAGCAGCATCACAGGGCCCAATTCACCCCTCCACTTT. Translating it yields CASSITGPNSPLHF. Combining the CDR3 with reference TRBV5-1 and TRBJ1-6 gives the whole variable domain KAGVTQTPRYLIKTRGQQVTLSCSPISGHRSVSWYQQTPGQGLQFLFEYFSETQRNKGNFPGRFSGRQFSNSRSEMNVSTLELGDSALYLCASSITGPNSPLHFGNGTRLTVT.

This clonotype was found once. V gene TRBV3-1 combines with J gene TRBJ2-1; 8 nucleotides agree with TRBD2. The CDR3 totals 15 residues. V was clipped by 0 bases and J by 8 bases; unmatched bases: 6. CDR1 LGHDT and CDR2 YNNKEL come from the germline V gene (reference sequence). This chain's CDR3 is CASSQDPSGGYEQFF. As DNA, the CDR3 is TGTGCCAGCAGCCAAGATCCGAGCGGGGGCTATGAGCAGTTCTTC.

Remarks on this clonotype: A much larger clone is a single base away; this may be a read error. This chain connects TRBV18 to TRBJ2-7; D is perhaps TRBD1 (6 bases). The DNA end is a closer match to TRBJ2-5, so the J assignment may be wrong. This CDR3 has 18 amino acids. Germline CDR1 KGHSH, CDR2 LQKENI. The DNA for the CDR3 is TGTGCCGGCTCAACCCCAAGTCGTACAGGGCCGGGTGGTGAGACCCAGTACTTC. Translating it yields CAGSTPSRTGPGGETQYF.

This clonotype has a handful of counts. The CDR3 nucleotides read TGTGCCAGCAGCCTGAATTGGGGAGAAGAGACCCAGTACTTC. Amino acids: CASSLNWGEETQYF. The V and J genes are TRBV7-2 and TRBJ2-5, with D possibly TRBD2 on 5 matching bases. The CDR3 covers 14 residues. V lost 5 bases and J 3 bases, leaving 13 bases between the germline ends. Germline V CDR1 and CDR2: SGHTA, FQGNSA. Combining the CDR3 with reference TRBV7-2 and TRBJ2-5 gives the whole variable domain GAGVSQSPSNKVTEKGKDVELRCDPISGHTALYWYRQSLGQGLEFLIYFQGNSAPDKSGLPSDRFSAERTGGSVSTLTIQRTQQEDSAVYLCASSLNWGEETQYFGPGTRLLVL.